This entry lists 9 T cell receptor beta chains sequenced from one sample in a study of glioma-infiltrating T cells after dendritic cell vaccination. Sequenced by immunoSEQ multiplex PCR; TCRdb stores in-frame clones only, minus some. The data contain about 64,000 clones, 82% of them seen just once; the ten biggest clones take up about 8.9%. Sequencing was performed on blood, taken before dendritic cell vaccination. These receptors originate from a human donor with glioblastoma.

The chain couples TRBV6-5 to TRBJ1-1, with TRBD1 as a possible D gene (6 bases). V gave up 5 bases and J gave up 4 bases, with 14 bases separating them. The CDR3 totals 14 residues. Germline CDR1 reads MNHEY; CDR2 reads SVGAGI. The CDR3 loop reads CASSPRGGATEAFF. CDR3 nucleotide sequence: TGTGCCAGCAGTCCCCGTGGGGGGGCCACTGAAGCTTTCTTT.

The chain recombines TRBV2 with TRBJ2-5; 7 bases fit TRBD1. The CDR3 extends over 14 amino acids. The germline V gene encodes CDR1 SNHLY and CDR2 FYNNEI. The V segment lost 3 bases and the J segment 1 base; nucleotides outside the gene matches: 2. This chain's CDR3 is CASSEDRPQETQYF. For the CDR3, the DNA is TGTGCCAGCAGTGAGGACAGGCCCCAAGAGACCCAGTACTTC.

This clone was seen just once. The chain couples TRBV7-2 to TRBJ2-7, with no clear D. Trimming stripped 5 bases from V and 3 bases from J, with 8 bases between. Germline V gene sequence: CDR1 SGHTA, CDR2 FQGNSA. The CDR3 is 12 residues long. CDR3 coding DNA: TGTGCCAGCAGCCCCGAACTCTACGAGCAGTACTTC. Its translation: CASSPELYEQYF. Combining the CDR3 with reference TRBV7-2 and TRBJ2-7 gives the whole variable domain GAGVSQSPSNKVTEKGKDVELRCDPISGHTALYWYRQSLGQGLEFLIYFQGNSAPDKSGLPSDRFSAERTGGSVSTLTIQRTQQEDSAVYLCASSPELYEQYFGPGTRLTVT.

The V call is TRBV7-2, the J call TRBJ1-6; 11 bases agree with TRBD1. Trimming took 5 bases from V and 10 from J; bases not matched to a gene: 4. The CDR3 length is 14 residues. Germline V gene sequence: CDR1 SGHTA, CDR2 FQGNSA. The CDR3 DNA follows: TGTGCCAGCAGCCAGGGACAGGGGGTGTCACCCCTCCACTTT. Protein sequence: CASSQGQGVSPLHF.

This rearrangement joins TRBV5-1 to TRBJ1-6, with a weak D call TRBD1 (5 bases). Looked up from germline, CDR1 is SGHRS and CDR2 is YFSETQ. The CDR3 totals 14 residues. Trimming left V 1 base short and J 8 bases short, with 10 bases between. This CDR3 is CASSLQGGDSPLHF. CDR3 in DNA: TGCGCCAGCAGCTTGCAGGGTGGGGATTCACCCCTCCACTTT.

This chain uses TRBV5-6 with TRBJ1-5, with TRBD1 matching 7 bases. Germline values: CDR1 SGHDT, CDR2 YYEEEE. V trimming: 4 bases; J trimming: 2 bases; junction bases outside the gene matches: 6. The length of the CDR3 is 15 residues. CDR3 DNA: TGTGCCAGCAGCAAAACAGGGGCGGGCAATCAGCCCCAGCATTTT. It codes for CASSKTGAGNQPQHF.

V and J are TRBV5-1 and TRBJ2-7; 7 bases are a match to TRBD1. This CDR3 is 14 amino acids long. After removal of 3 bases from V and 3 bases from J, the junction contained 6 bases not matched to a gene. CDR1 is SGHRS, CDR2 YFSETQ, per germline. CDR3 DNA sequence: TGCGCCAGCAGCTCCGGGACAGTACGCTACGAGCAGTACTTC. The encoded protein is CASSSGTVRYEQYF. The full variable domain, its missing parts supplied by reference TRBV5-1 and TRBJ2-7, is KAGVTQTPRYLIKTRGQQVTLSCSPISGHRSVSWYQQTPGQGLQFLFEYFSETQRNKGNFPGRFSGRQFSNSRSEMNVSTLELGDSALYLCASSSGTVRYEQYFGPGTRLTVT.

The V and J genes are TRBV11-2 and TRBJ2-3, with TRBD2 as a possible D gene (7 bases). The CDR3 length is 16 residues. Trimming shortened V by 1 base and J by 2 bases, and 13 bases separated the two germline ends. Germline lookup yields CDR1 SGHAT and CDR2 FQNNGV. Here the CDR3 reads CASSLAGGQLTDTQYF. The CDR3 DNA reads as TGTGCCAGCAGCTTAGCCGGGGGGCAGCTCACAGATACGCAGTATTTT.

V and J are TRBV11-3 and TRBJ2-5; 15 bases agree with TRBD2. V dropped 4 bases and J dropped 5; count of bases not matched to a gene: 8. The CDR3 runs to 17 residues. Germline lookup yields CDR1 SGHNT and CDR2 YENEEA. CDR3 DNA: TGTGCCAGCAGCTCCCGGACTAGCGGGGGGGCGGGGGAGACCCAGTACTTC. Protein sequence: CASSSRTSGGAGETQYF.